What follows are 10 T cell receptor beta chains derived from one specimen sequenced in a study of cytomegalovirus exposure and HLA in healthy donors. Only in-frame clones appear in the TCRdb table, and some are missing; sequencing was by immunoSEQ multiplex PCR. This table has about 130,000 clones, approximately 89% appearing once. The sequencing input was PBMCs. The receptors originated from a man aged 25-45 years in good health and CMV-seronegative.

This chain connects TRBV19 to TRBJ2-3; D is undetermined. The CDR3 has 15 amino acids. CDR1 LNHDA and CDR2 SQIVND come from the germline V gene (reference sequence). The V end was cut by 5 bases, the J end by 1 base, with 13 bases between. The CDR3 bases are TGTGCCAGTAGTGCGACTTCGTATCGCACAGATACGCAGTATTTT. As protein: CASSATSYRTDTQYF.

CDR3 coding DNA: TGTGCCAGCACTACAGGGGGATATGGCTACACCTTC. Protein sequence: CASTTGGYGYTF. The rearrangement joins TRBV6-1 to TRBJ1-2, with TRBD1 matching 8 bases. V shed 7 bases, J shed 5 bases, and the junction held 3 bases outside the gene matches. CDR1 is MNHNS and CDR2 is SASEGT in the germline V gene. This CDR3 contains 12 residues.

The chain has TRBV4-2 and TRBJ2-7; 11 bases match TRBD2. Germline lookup yields CDR1 LGHNA and CDR2 YNFKEQ. The V segment lost 4 bases and the J segment 1 base; nucleotides outside the gene matches: 6. The length of the CDR3 is 16 residues. The CDR3 reads CASSPSLAGGSYEQYF. CDR3 bases: TGTGCCAGCAGCCCATCTCTAGCGGGGGGATCCTACGAGCAGTACTTC.

This clone was picked up one time. The V call is TRBV2, the J call TRBJ2-6, with D possibly TRBD1 on 5 matching bases. V lost 3 bases and J 0 bases, leaving 12 bases between the germline ends. This CDR3 comprises 17 residues. Germline loops: CDR1 SNHLY, CDR2 FYNNEI. The CDR3 bases are TGTGCCAGCAGTGAGGGCACAGGCATCTCTGGGGCCAACGTCCTGACTTTC. Its translation is CASSEGTGISGANVLTF.

There are a few counts of this clone. An end of the junction differs from the germline gene, which may be a read error. The V gene is TRBV7-7, the J gene TRBJ1-5; D perhaps matches TRBD1 (5 bases). Germline-derived CDR1 and CDR2 are SSHAT and FNYEAQ (reference sequence). The length of the CDR3 is 13 residues. CDR3: CASSLGRGQPQHF. The CDR3, as DNA: TGTGCTAGCAGCTTAGGTAGGGGTCAGCCCCAGCATTTT.

This chain links TRBV6-5 with TRBJ1-1; 8 nucleotides align to TRBD1. This CDR3 has 14 residues. V shed 5 bases, J shed 0 bases, and the junction held 2 bases outside the gene matches. The germline gives CDR1 MNHEY, CDR2 SVGAGI. The CDR3 loop reads CASSVDRVNTEAFF. CDR3 sequence (DNA): TGTGCCAGCAGTGTGGACAGGGTGAACACTGAAGCTTTCTTT.

This clone was seen more than once but under ten times. The chain combines TRBV2 with TRBJ1-5; D might be TRBD1 (6 bases). The CDR3 totals 13 residues. The V gene lost 8 bases and the J gene lost 6 bases, with 14 bases spanning the gap. Germline V gene lookup returns CDR1 SNHLY and CDR2 FYNNEI. The CDR3 is CASRVQGSQPQHF. The CDR3 DNA reads TGTGCCAGCCGAGTACAGGGTAGTCAGCCCCAGCATTTT.

This chain joins TRBV19 and TRBJ1-1, with a tentative D call TRBD1 (5 bases). This CDR3 contains 11 residues. CDR1 is LNHDA and CDR2 is SQIVND in the germline V gene (reference sequence). Trimming left V 1 base short and J 10 bases short, with 7 bases between. The CDR3 DNA reads as TGTGCCAGTAGTATAGGGACAAGAGCTTTCTTT. Its translation: CASSIGTRAFF.

The chain has TRBV7-9 and TRBJ2-5; 7 bases align to TRBD2. V lost 5 bases to trimming and J lost 1 base; unmatched junction nucleotides: 13. CDR1 is SEHNR, CDR2 FQNEAQ, per germline (reference sequence). The CDR3 loop spans 17 amino acids. CDR3 sequence (DNA): TGTGCCAGCAGCAACGAGGGGCTAGCGGACTCCCAAGAGACCCAGTACTTC. Translated, it gives CASSNEGLADSQETQYF.

The chain combines TRBV5-1 with TRBJ2-3; 7 positions agree with TRBD1. The germline gives CDR1 SGHRS, CDR2 YFSETQ. J was trimmed by 3 bases and V by 3 bases; bases with no gene match: 10. There are 16 residues in the CDR3. CDR3 nucleotides: TGCGCCAGCAGCTGGGGCCAGGGGGTTGGTACAGATACGCAGTATTTT. It specifies CASSWGQGVGTDTQYF.